The 30 T cell receptor beta chains below come from one sample, sequenced in a study of identical twins. TCRdb itself ran the 5' RACE reads through MiXCR, one entry per CDR3 protein. The data contain some 500,000 distinct CDR3 sequences, 22% of them seen just once; the ten biggest clones take up under 0.95%. These data were likewise used in another study, on T cells expressing NK-cell markers.

Sequencing used CD4+ T cells sorted from blood. All receptors come from a woman aged 18 to 35 in good health.

V is TRBV20-1 and J is TRBJ2-1; 12 bases agree with TRBD2. Germline values: CDR1 DFQATT, CDR2 SNEGSKA (reference sequence). With V trimmed by 6 bases and J by 8 bases, 8 bases remained unmatched. This CDR3 comprises 14 residues. CDR3 sequence (DNA): TGCAGTGCCACCGGGACTAGCGGGTCGGATGAGCAGTTCTTC. Translating it yields CSATGTSGSDEQFF.

The CDR3 is CASSPIAGTGELFF. DNA of the CDR3: TGTGCCAGCAGCCCGATAGCGGGGACCGGGGAGCTGTTTTTT. V usage is TRBV3-1 and J usage is TRBJ2-2; 8 bases are a match to TRBD2. Germline V CDR1 and CDR2: LGHDT, YNNKEL (reference sequence). V lost 4 bases, J lost 5 bases, and 3 bases stayed unmatched. The CDR3 has 14 residues.

The rearrangement joins TRBV20-1 to TRBJ2-2; D gene uncertain. Germline loops: CDR1 DFQATT, CDR2 SNEGSKA (reference sequence). V dropped 6 bases and J dropped 1 base, with 9 bases sitting between them. This CDR3 has 13 residues. DNA for the CDR3: TGCAGTGCCCTGGAACAGAACACCGGGGAGCTGTTTTTT. Translated, it gives CSALEQNTGELFF.

This clonotype has just a few counts. V is TRBV20-1 and J is TRBJ2-1, with 8 nucleotides matching TRBD2. V shed 5 bases, J shed 10 bases, and the junction held 4 bases outside the gene matches. From germline, CDR1 is DFQATT and CDR2 SNEGSKA (reference sequence). The CDR3 runs to 11 residues. CDR3 sequence reads: CSAGLAREQFF. The CDR3 DNA reads TGCAGTGCTGGACTAGCCCGGGAGCAGTTCTTC.

This clonotype was counted many times. The chain joins TRBV5-5 to TRBJ2-3, with D perhaps TRBD1 (5 bases). CDR1 is SGHKS, CDR2 YYEKEE, per germline (reference sequence). Trimming cost V 2 bases and J 6 bases, with 19 bases left between them. The CDR3 loop spans 16 amino acids. The CDR3 DNA sequence: TGTGCCAGCAGCTTCATAATAGGGGCAGGGTTTGATACGCAGTATTTT. This gives the protein CASSFIIGAGFDTQYF.

This clonotype was counted at least ten times. The CDR3 here is CASSIDSYYGYTF. The CDR3 nucleotides read TGTGCCAGCAGCATAGACAGCTACTATGGCTACACCTTC. The chain couples TRBV12-3 or TRBV12-4 to TRBJ1-2, with TRBD1 as a possible D gene (5 bases). CDR3 size: 13 residues. V lost 6 bases and J lost 3, with 11 bases in between.

The gene calls are TRBV5-5 and TRBJ1-5; D uncertain. CDR3 length: 15 residues. Trimming removed 1 base from V and 4 bases from J, with 12 bases in between. CDR1 is SGHKS and CDR2 is YYEKEE in the germline V gene (reference sequence). The CDR3 nucleotides are TGTGCCAGCAGCTTGCGAACACCCTTAAATCAGCCCCAGCATTTT. Its protein product is CASSLRTPLNQPQHF.

This clonotype was observed many times. This chain joins TRBV6-5 and TRBJ1-2; no firm D call. V was shortened by 2 bases and J by 8 bases, with 6 bases between the two germline ends. In germline, CDR1 is MNHEY, CDR2 SVGAGI. The CDR3 extends over 11 amino acids. Here the CDR3 DNA reads TGTGCCAGCAGTTACGGGAGCGGCTACACCTTC. Protein: CASSYGSGYTF.

This clonotype was observed a few times. The chain carries TRBV7-8 and TRBJ1-5; perhaps TRBD1 as D (5 bases). V was cut by 0 bases and J by 7 bases, with 13 bases left in between. The CDR3 is 15 residues long. Germline CDR1 and CDR2: SGHVS and FQNEAQ. The CDR3 loop reads CASSLAKWEGQPQHF. The CDR3 DNA is TGTGCCAGCAGCTTAGCAAAATGGGAGGGGCAGCCCCAGCATTTT.

The rearrangement uses TRBV20-1 and TRBJ2-1; D uncertain. Germline V gene lookup returns CDR1 DFQATT and CDR2 SNEGSKA (reference sequence). The CDR3 runs to 11 residues. With 1 base removed from V and 10 bases from J, the gap between germline ends came to 8 bases. The CDR3 loop is CSARGGPEQFF. CDR3 nucleotides: TGCAGTGCTAGAGGAGGTCCGGAGCAGTTCTTC.

This clonotype was seen only a few times. The V gene is TRBV5-1, the J gene TRBJ1-1, with D maybe TRBD1 (6 bases). CDR1 and CDR2 from the germline V gene are SGHRS and YFSETQ. The CDR3 length is 16 residues. V was clipped by 0 bases and J by 0 bases, with 12 bases between them. The DNA of the CDR3 is TGCGCCAGCAGCTTGGGCACAGGGAACATGAACACTGAAGCTTTCTTT. Its protein is CASSLGTGNMNTEAFF.

This clonotype was detected only a few times. The V call is TRBV10-3, the J call TRBJ2-7, with D possibly matching TRBD1 (5 bases). Germline V gene lookup returns CDR1 ENHRY and CDR2 SYGVKD. V lost 3 bases and J lost 2, with 14 bases in between. This CDR3 contains 15 residues. The DNA of the CDR3 is TGTGCCATCAGTGATTGGGGCGAAGGGACCTACGAGCAGTACTTC. It yields the protein CAISDWGEGTYEQYF.

The chain links TRBV12-3 or TRBV12-4 to TRBJ2-1, with D hard to call. CDR3 length: 14 residues. V gave up 2 bases and J gave up 7 bases, with 12 bases separating them. The CDR3 coding sequence is TGTGCCAGCAGTTTAACCAGCGCAAATAATGAGCAGTTCTTC. This codes for CASSLTSANNEQFF.

This clonotype was picked up a small number of times. The rearrangement uses TRBV10-3 and TRBJ2-3; perhaps TRBD1 as D (5 bases). Deletions cut 6 bases from V and 1 base from J, with 8 bases between. The CDR3 runs 13 residues. Per the germline V gene, CDR1 is ENHRY and CDR2 is SYGVKD. DNA for the CDR3: TGTGCCATCAGCCCCAGGGGCACAGATACGCAGTATTTT. Residues: CAISPRGTDTQYF.

The chain uses TRBV12-3 or TRBV12-4 and TRBJ2-7, with D perhaps matching TRBD1 or TRBD2 (5 bases each). CDR3 length: 11 residues. V was cut by 7 bases and J by 6 bases, with 10 bases left in between. The CDR3 nucleotides are TGTGCCAGCAAATCTGGGGGCGAGCAGTACTTC. Residues: CASKSGGEQYF.

J is TRBJ1-3 and V is TRBV5-1; D is uncertain. CDR1 is SGHRS and CDR2 is YFSETQ in the germline V gene. The V and J ends lost 4 bases and 8 bases respectively, with 13 bases between them. The CDR3 spans 13 residues. This CDR3 reads CASSDGRVDTIYF. The CDR3 DNA sequence: TGCGCCAGCAGCGACGGGAGGGTGGACACCATATATTTT. The full variable domain, with the rest looked up from reference TRBV5-1 and TRBJ1-3, is KAGVTQTPRYLIKTRGQQVTLSCSPISGHRSVSWYQQTPGQGLQFLFEYFSETQRNKGNFPGRFSGRQFSNSRSEMNVSTLELGDSALYLCASSDGRVDTIYFGEGSWLTVV.

The chain has TRBV10-3 and TRBJ2-7, with D possibly TRBD1 on 5 matching bases. The CDR3 covers 14 residues. Germline-derived CDR1 and CDR2 are ENHRY and SYGVKD. V was shortened by 3 bases and J by 0 bases, with 9 bases between the two germline ends. The CDR3 nucleotides read TGTGCCATCAGTGAAGGGGAAAGCTCCTACGAGCAGTACTTC. Translating gives CAISEGESSYEQYF.

This clonotype was detected a few times. This chain links TRBV4-2 with TRBJ2-7; 9 bases map to TRBD1. This CDR3 region has 16 residues. Germline CDR1 is LGHNA and CDR2 is YNFKEQ. V was pared by 4 bases and J by 6 bases, with 13 bases of the junction left unmatched. This CDR3 reads CASSLSRGQGYPEQYF. DNA for the CDR3: TGTGCCAGCAGCCTTTCCCGGGGACAGGGATATCCCGAGCAGTACTTC.

J is TRBJ2-5 and V is TRBV7-2; TRBD1 is a possible D gene (6 bases). This CDR3 contains 14 residues. Trimming took off 1 base at V and 5 bases at J, with 11 bases between the two ends. Germline loops: CDR1 SGHTA, CDR2 FQGNSA. This chain's CDR3 is CASSLGARGETQYF. The CDR3 DNA sequence: TGTGCCAGCAGCTTAGGCGCGAGGGGGGAGACCCAGTACTTC.

The rearrangement uses TRBV6-1 and TRBJ1-5; D is undetermined. The CDR3 is 15 amino acids. CDR1 and CDR2 (germline): MNHNS, SASEGT. The V end lost 6 bases, the J end lost 3 bases, and 15 bases lay between the germline ends. CDR3 amino acids: CASRPLGLNNQPQHF. The CDR3 DNA is TGTGCCAGCAGGCCCCTCGGGCTTAACAATCAGCCCCAGCATTTT.

This clonotype was seen more than once but under ten times. The V and J genes are TRBV4-2 and TRBJ1-6, with D unresolved. The germline gives CDR1 LGHNA, CDR2 YNFKEQ. This CDR3 is 16 amino acids long. Trimming shortened V by 0 bases and J by 13 bases, and 19 bases separated the two germline ends. In DNA form, the CDR3 reads TGTGCCAGCAGCCAAGATCAAAATTTTCGCTTTACTCCCCTCCACTTT. Residues: CASSQDQNFRFTPLHF.

The rearrangement joins TRBV6-1 to TRBJ2-6; D gene unclear. The CDR3 consists of 15 residues. V lost 6 bases and J lost 2, with 11 bases in between. Germline CDR1 is MNHNS and CDR2 is SASEGT. For the CDR3, the DNA is TGTGCCAGCAGCCCGATTGGAACTGGGGCCAACGTCCTGACTTTC. Its translation: CASSPIGTGANVLTF.

The rearrangement uses TRBV7-3 and TRBJ2-5; perhaps TRBD2 as D (7 bases). Per the germline V gene, CDR1 is SGHTA and CDR2 is FQGTGA. The CDR3 has 15 amino acids. V was shortened by 2 bases and J by 7 bases, with 17 bases between the two germline ends. The CDR3 region is CASSLGGAPQMTQYF. The CDR3 coding sequence is TGTGCCAGCAGCTTAGGGGGGGCGCCCCAGATGACCCAGTACTTC.

This chain joins TRBV5-8 and TRBJ2-1; TRBD2 matches 7 bases. CDR1 and CDR2 from the germline V gene are SGHTS and YDEGEE. The CDR3 contains 13 residues. With 4 bases clipped from V and 6 bases from J, the junction kept 4 bases outside the gene matches. The CDR3 bases are TGTGCCAGCAGCCTCGGGACTACCAATGAGCAGTTCTTC. Residues: CASSLGTTNEQFF.

This clonotype was detected only a few times. The chain uses TRBV5-1 and TRBJ2-7, with D maybe TRBD1 (6 bases). This CDR3 spans 13 amino acids. The V gene lost 4 bases and the J gene lost 6 bases, with 14 bases spanning the gap. Germline-derived CDR1 and CDR2 are SGHRS and YFSETQ. CDR3 amino acids: CASSKQQGSEQYF. Here the CDR3 DNA reads TGCGCCAGCAGCAAACAACAGGGATCCGAGCAGTACTTC.

The rearrangement joins TRBV5-1 to TRBJ2-6, with D uncertain. In germline, CDR1 is SGHRS, CDR2 YFSETQ. The ends were cut back, 4 bases at V and 2 bases at J, with 10 bases in the middle. This CDR3 has 15 amino acids. CDR3 protein: CASSPVVTGANVLTF. The CDR3 DNA is TGCGCCAGCAGCCCCGTAGTTACTGGGGCCAACGTCCTGACTTTC.

This clonotype was seen more than once but under ten times. The chain joins TRBV20-1 to TRBJ2-1; no clear D. From germline, CDR1 is DFQATT and CDR2 SNEGSKA (reference sequence). The CDR3 has 12 amino acids. Trimming took 3 bases from V and 7 from J, leaving 10 bases between them. CDR3 region: CSASWNENEQFF. CDR3 nucleotides: TGCAGTGCTAGCTGGAACGAGAATGAGCAGTTCTTC.

The rearrangement links TRBV27 to TRBJ2-5; D gene uncertain. In germline, CDR1 is MNHEY, CDR2 SMNVEV (reference sequence). Trimming cost V 3 bases and J 0 bases, with 8 bases left between them. The CDR3 extends over 14 amino acids. The CDR3 protein is CASSFLGNQETQYF. CDR3 DNA sequence: TGTGCCAGCAGTTTTCTGGGGAACCAAGAGACCCAGTACTTC.

A few counts support this clonotype. The V call is TRBV12-3 or TRBV12-4, the J call TRBJ1-1; no clear D gene. The CDR3 extends over 10 amino acids. V was shortened by 4 bases and J by 11 bases, with 8 bases between the two germline ends. This chain's CDR3 is CASSYRMAFF. In DNA form, the CDR3 reads TGTGCCAGCAGTTACCGTATGGCTTTCTTT.

A few counts support this clonotype. The chain recombines TRBV10-3 with TRBJ1-5; 8 bases line up with TRBD1. V was pared by 0 bases and J by 7 bases, with 5 bases of the junction left unmatched. Germline lookup yields CDR1 ENHRY and CDR2 SYGVKD. The CDR3 runs to 15 residues. The CDR3 DNA sequence: TGTGCCATCAGTGAGTCGGACAGGGTAAAGCAGCCCCAGCATTTT. Residues: CAISESDRVKQPQHF.